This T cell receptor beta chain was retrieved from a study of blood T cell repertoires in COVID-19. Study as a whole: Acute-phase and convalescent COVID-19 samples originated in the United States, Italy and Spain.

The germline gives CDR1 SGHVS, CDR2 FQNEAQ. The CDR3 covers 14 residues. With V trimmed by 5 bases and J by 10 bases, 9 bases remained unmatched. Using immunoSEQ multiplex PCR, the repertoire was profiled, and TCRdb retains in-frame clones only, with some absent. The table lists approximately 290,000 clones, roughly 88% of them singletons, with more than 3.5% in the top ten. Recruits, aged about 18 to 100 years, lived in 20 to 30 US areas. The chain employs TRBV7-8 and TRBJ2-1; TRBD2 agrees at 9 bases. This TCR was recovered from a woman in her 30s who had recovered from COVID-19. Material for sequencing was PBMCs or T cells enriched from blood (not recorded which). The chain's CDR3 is CASSRRTSEREQFF. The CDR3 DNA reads TGTGCCAGCAGCAGACGGACTAGCGAGAGGGAGCAGTTCTTC.